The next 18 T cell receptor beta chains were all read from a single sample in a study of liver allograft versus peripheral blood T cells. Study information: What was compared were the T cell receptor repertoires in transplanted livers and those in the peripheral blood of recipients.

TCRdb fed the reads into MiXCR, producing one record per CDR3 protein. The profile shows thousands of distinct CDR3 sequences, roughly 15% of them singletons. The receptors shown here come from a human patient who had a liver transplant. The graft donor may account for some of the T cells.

DNA for the CDR3: TGTGCCATCTCCGGACAGGCCGGCACTGAAGCTTTCTTT. It is translated as CAISGQAGTEAFF. The rearrangement links TRBV6-2 or TRBV6-3 to TRBJ1-1, with 7 bases aligning to TRBD1. Germline values: CDR1 MNHEY, CDR2 SVGEGT. The CDR3 sequence is 13 residues long. V shed 10 bases and J 4 bases; nucleotides not matched to a gene: 9.

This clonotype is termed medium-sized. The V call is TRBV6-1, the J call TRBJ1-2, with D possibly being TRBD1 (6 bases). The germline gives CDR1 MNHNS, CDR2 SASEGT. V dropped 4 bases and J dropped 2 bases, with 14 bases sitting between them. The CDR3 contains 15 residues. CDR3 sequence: CASSGPQGPNYGYTF. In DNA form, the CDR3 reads TGTGCCAGCAGTGGCCCACAGGGCCCCAACTATGGCTACACCTTC.

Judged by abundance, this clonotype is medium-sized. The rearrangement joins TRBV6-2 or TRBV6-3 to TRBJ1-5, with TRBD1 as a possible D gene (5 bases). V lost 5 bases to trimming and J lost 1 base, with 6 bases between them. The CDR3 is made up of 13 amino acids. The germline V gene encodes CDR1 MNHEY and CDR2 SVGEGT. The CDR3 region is CASSRQSNQPQHF. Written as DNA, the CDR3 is TGTGCCAGCAGTCGACAGAGCAATCAGCCCCAGCATTTT.

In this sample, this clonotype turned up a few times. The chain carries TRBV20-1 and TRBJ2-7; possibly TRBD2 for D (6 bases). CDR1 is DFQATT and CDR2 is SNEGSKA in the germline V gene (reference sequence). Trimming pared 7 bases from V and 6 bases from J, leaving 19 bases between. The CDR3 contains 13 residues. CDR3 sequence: CSVAGLGSGEQYF. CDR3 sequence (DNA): TGCAGTGTTGCGGGGCTAGGATCGGGCGAGCAGTACTTC.

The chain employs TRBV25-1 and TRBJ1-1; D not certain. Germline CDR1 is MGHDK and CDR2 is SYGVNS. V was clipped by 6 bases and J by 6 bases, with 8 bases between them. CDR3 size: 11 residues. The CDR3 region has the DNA TGTGCCAGCAGGAGGGATGCTGAAGCTTTCTTT. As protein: CASRRDAEAFF.

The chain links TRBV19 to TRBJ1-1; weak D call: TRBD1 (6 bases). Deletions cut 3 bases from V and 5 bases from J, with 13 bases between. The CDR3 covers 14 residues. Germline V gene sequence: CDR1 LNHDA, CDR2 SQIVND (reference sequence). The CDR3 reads CASSIGGLGTEAFF. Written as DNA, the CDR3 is TGTGCCAGTAGTATCGGGGGCCTGGGGACTGAAGCTTTCTTT.

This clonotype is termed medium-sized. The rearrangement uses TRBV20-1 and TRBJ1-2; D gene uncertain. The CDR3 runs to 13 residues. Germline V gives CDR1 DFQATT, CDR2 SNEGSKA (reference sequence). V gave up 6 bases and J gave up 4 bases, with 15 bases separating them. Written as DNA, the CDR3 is TGCAGTGCCATCTCTGAAGGGATCTATGGCTACACCTTC. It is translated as CSAISEGIYGYTF.

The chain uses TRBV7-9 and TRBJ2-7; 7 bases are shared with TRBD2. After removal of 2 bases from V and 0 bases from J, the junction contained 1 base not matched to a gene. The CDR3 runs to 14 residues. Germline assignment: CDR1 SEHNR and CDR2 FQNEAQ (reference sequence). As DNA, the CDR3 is TGTGCCAGCAGCTTAAGCGGGACCTCCTACGAGCAGTACGTC. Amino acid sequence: CASSLSGTSYEQYV.

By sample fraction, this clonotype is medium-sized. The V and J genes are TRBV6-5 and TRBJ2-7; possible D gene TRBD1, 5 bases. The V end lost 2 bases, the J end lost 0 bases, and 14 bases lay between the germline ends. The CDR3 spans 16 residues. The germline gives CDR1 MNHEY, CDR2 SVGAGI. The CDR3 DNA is TGTGCCAGCAGTTACACCGACAGTTCACTCTCCTACGAGCAGTACTTC. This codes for CASSYTDSSLSYEQYF.

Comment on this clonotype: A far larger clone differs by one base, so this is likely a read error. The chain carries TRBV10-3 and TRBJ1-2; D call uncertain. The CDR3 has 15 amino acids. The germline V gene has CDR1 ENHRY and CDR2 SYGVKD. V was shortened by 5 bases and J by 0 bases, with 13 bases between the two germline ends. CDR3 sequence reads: CAISYITVPNYGYTF. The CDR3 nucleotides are TGTGCCATCAGTTACATAACGGTTCCTAACTATGGCTACACCTTC.

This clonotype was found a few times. The CDR3 reads CSVTGGANNEQFF. CDR3 bases: TGCAGCGTCACAGGGGGGGCGAACAATGAGCAGTTCTTC. V and J are TRBV29-1 and TRBJ2-1; weak D call: TRBD1 (8 bases). The CDR3 covers 13 residues. V was clipped by 6 bases and J by 5 bases, with 14 bases between them. The V gene's germline CDR1 is SQVTM and CDR2 ANQGSEA.

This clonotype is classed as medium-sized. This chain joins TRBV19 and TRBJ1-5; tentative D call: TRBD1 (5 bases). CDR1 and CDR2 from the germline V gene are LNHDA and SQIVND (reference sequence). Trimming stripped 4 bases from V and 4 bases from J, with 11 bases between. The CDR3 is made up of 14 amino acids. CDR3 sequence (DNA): TGTGCCAGTAGTAGGGGGAACTTAAATCAGCCCCAGCATTTT. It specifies CASSRGNLNQPQHF.

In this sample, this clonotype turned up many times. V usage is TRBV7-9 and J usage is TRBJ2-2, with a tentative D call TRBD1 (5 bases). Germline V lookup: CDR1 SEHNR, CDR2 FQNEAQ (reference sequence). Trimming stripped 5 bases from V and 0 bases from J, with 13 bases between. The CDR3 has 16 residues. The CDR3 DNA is TGTGCCAGCAGCCCCGATGGGGCCGCGAACACCGGGGAGCTGTTTTTT. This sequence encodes CASSPDGAANTGELFF.

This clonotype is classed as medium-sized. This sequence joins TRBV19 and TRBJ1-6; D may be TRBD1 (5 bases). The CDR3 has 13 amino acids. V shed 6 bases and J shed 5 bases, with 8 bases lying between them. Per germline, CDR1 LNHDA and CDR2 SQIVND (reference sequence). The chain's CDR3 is CASSPTDNSPLHF. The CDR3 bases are TGTGCCAGTAGCCCGACAGATAATTCACCCCTCCACTTT.

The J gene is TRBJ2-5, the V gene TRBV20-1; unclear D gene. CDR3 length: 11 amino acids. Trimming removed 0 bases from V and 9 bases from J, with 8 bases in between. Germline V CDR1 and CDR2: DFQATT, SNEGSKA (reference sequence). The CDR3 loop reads CSARDPWAQYF. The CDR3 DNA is TGCAGTGCTAGAGATCCCTGGGCCCAGTACTTC.

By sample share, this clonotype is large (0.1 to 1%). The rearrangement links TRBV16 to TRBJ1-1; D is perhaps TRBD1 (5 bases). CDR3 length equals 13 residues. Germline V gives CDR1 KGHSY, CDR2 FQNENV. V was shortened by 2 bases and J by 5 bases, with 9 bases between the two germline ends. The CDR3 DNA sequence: TGTGCCAGCAGCCAACGGGGGGGTACTGAAGCTTTCTTT. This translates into CASSQRGGTEAFF.

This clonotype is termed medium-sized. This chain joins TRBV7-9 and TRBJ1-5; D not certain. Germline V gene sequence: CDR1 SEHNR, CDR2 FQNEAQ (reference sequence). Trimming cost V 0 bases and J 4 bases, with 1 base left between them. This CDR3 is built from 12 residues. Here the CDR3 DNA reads TGTGCCAGCAGCTTAGCGAATCAGCCCCAGCATTTT. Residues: CASSLANQPQHF.

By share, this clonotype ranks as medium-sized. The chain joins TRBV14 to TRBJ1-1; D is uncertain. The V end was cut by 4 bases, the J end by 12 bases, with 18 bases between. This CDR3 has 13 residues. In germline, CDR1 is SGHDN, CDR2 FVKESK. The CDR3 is CASSLGFPSDTFF. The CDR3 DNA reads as TGTGCCAGCAGCCTAGGATTCCCTTCGGATACTTTCTTT.